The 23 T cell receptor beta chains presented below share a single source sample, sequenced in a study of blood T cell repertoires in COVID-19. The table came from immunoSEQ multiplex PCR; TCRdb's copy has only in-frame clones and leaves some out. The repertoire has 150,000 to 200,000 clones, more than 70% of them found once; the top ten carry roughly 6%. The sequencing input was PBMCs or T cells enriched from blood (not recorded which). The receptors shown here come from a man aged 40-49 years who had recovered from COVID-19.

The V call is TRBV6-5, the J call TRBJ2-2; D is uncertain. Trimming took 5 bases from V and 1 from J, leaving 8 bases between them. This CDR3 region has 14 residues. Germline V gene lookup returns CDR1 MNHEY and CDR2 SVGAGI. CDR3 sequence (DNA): TGTGCCAGCAGTCATGGCAGGAACACCGGGGAGCTGTTTTTT. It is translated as CASSHGRNTGELFF.

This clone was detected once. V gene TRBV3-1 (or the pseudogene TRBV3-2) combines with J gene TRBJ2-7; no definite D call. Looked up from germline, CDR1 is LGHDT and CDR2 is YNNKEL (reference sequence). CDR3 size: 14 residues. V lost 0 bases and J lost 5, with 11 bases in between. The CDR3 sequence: CASSQDQREHEQYF. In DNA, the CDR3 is TGTGCCAGCAGCCAAGATCAACGAGAGCACGAGCAGTACTTC.

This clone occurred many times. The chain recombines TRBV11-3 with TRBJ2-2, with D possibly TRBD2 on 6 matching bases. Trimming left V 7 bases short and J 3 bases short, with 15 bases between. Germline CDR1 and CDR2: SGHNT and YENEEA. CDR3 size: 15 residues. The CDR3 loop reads CASTRRGVDTGELFF. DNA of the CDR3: TGTGCCAGCACCCGACGCGGGGTGGACACCGGGGAGCTGTTTTTT.

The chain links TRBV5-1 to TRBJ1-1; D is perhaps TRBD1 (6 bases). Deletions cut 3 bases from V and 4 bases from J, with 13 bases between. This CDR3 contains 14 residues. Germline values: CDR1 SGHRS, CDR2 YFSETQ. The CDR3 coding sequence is TGCGCCAGCAGCTCACAGGGAGTAGGCACTGAAGCTTTCTTT. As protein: CASSSQGVGTEAFF.

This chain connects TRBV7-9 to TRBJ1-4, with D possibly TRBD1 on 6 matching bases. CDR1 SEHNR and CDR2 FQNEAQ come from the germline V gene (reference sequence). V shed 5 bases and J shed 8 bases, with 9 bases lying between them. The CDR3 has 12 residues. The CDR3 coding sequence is TGTGCCAGCAGCCCAGGGGCGGAAAAACTGTTTTTT. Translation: CASSPGAEKLFF.

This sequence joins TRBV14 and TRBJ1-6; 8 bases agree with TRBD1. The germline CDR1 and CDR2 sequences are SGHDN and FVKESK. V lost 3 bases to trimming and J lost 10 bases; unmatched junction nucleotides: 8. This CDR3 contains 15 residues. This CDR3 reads CASSQGRGQESPLHF. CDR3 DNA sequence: TGTGCCAGCAGCCAGGGCAGGGGGCAGGAATCACCCCTCCACTTT.

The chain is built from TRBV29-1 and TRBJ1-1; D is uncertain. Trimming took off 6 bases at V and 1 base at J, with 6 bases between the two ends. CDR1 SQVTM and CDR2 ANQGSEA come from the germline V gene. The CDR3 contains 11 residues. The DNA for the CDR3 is TGCAGCGTCCAGGCGAACACTGAAGCTTTCTTT. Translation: CSVQANTEAFF.

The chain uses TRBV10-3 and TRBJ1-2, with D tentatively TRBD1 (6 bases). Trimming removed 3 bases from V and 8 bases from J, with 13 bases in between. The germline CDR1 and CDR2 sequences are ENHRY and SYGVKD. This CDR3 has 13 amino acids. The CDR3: CAISDGTSDGYTF. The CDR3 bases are TGTGCCATCAGTGACGGGACATCGGACGGCTACACCTTC.

CDR3 sequence: CAWDRDINTDTQYF. Written as DNA, the CDR3 is TGTGCCTGGGACAGGGACATAAACACAGATACGCAGTATTTT. This chain joins TRBV30 and TRBJ2-3, with 7 bases identical to TRBD1. J lost 2 bases, V lost 5 bases, and 7 bases had no gene match. The CDR3 totals 14 residues. CDR1 is GTSNPN, CDR2 SVGIG, per germline (reference sequence). The complete variable domain, with remaining parts taken from reference TRBV30 and TRBJ2-3, reads SQTIHQWPATLVQPVGSPLSLECTVEGTSNPNLYWYRQAAGRGLQLLFYSVGIGQISSEVPQNLSASRPQDRQFILSSKKLLLSDSGFYLCAWDRDINTDTQYFGPGTRLTVL.

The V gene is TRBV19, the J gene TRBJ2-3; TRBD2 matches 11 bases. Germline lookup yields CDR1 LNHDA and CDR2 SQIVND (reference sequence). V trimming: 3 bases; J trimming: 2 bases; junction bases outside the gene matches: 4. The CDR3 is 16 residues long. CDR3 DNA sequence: TGTGCCAGTAGTATCCTGACTAGCGGGAACACAGATACGCAGTATTTT. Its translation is CASSILTSGNTDTQYF.

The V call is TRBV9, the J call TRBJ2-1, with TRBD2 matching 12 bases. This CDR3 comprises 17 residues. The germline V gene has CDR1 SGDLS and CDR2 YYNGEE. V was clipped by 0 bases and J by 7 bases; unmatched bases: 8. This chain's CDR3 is CASSVAASGRAANEQFF. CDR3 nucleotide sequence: TGTGCCAGCAGCGTAGCGGCTAGCGGGAGGGCCGCGAATGAGCAGTTCTTC.

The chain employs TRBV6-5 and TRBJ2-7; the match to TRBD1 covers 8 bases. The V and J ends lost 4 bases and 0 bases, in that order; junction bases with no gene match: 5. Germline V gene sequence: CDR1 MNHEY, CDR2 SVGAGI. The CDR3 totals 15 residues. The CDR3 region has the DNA TGTGCCAGCAGTTTATCCGGGACAGGCTCCTACGAGCAGTACTTC. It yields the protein CASSLSGTGSYEQYF.

CDR3 nucleotides: TGTGCCTGGAGTGGGACAGGGGTTTATCAGCCCCAGCATTTT. Translated: CAWSGTGVYQPQHF. The chain couples TRBV30 to TRBJ1-5, with 9 bases matching TRBD1. The CDR3 consists of 14 residues. The V gene's germline CDR1 is GTSNPN and CDR2 SVGIG (reference sequence). After removal of 1 base from V and 5 bases from J, the junction contained 3 bases not matched to a gene.

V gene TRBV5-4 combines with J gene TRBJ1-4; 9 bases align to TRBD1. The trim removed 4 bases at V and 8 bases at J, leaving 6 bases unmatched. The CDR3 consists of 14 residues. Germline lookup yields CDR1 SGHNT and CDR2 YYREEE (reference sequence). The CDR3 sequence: CASSNWDREEKLFF. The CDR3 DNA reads TGTGCCAGCAGCAATTGGGACAGGGAGGAAAAACTGTTTTTT.

DNA for the CDR3: TGTGCCAGCAGTGACCCTTATGAGCAGTTCTTC. Its translation: CASSDPYEQFF. The chain uses TRBV25-1 and TRBJ2-1; D is unclear. The V and J ends lost 3 bases and 8 bases respectively, with 5 bases between them. Germline CDR1 reads MGHDK; CDR2 reads SYGVNS. The CDR3 is 11 amino acids.

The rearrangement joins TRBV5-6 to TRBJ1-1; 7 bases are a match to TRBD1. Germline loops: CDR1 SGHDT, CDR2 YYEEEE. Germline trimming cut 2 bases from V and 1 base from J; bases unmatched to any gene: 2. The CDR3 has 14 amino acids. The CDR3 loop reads CASSFGTANTEAFF. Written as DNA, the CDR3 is TGTGCCAGCAGCTTCGGGACAGCGAACACTGAAGCTTTCTTT.

The CDR3 DNA sequence: TGTGCCAGCAGCTTCGACAGGGGCTCCTACGAGCAGTACTTC. Residues: CASSFDRGSYEQYF. The rearrangement links TRBV7-9 to TRBJ2-7, with 8 bases lining up with TRBD1. The V gene's germline CDR1 is SEHNR and CDR2 FQNEAQ (reference sequence). The V and J ends lost 3 bases and 0 bases, in that order; junction bases with no gene match: 1. The CDR3 loop spans 14 amino acids. Full variable domain (missing parts from reference TRBV7-9 and TRBJ2-7): DTGVSQNPRHKITKRGQNVTFRCDPISEHNRLYWYRQTLGQGPEFLTYFQNEAQLEKSRLLSDRFSAERPKGSFSTLEIQRTEQGDSAMYLCASSFDRGSYEQYFGPGTRLTVT.

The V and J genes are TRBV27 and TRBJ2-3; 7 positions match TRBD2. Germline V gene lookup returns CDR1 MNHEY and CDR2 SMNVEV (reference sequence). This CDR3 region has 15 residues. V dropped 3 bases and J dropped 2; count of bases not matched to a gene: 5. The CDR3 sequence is CASSLEAGYTDTQYF. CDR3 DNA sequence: TGTGCCAGCAGTTTGGAAGCGGGGTACACAGATACGCAGTATTTT.

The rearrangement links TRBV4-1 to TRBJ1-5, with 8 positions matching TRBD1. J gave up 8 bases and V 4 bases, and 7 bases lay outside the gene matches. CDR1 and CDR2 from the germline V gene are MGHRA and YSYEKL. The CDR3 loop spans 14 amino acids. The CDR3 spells CASSPDRVLEPQHF. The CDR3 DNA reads TGCGCCAGCAGCCCGGACAGGGTTCTTGAGCCCCAGCATTTT.

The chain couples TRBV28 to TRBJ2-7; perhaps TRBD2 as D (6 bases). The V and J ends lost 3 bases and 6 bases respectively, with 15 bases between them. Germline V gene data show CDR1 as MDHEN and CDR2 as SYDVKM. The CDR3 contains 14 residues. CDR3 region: CASSFYGGLSEQYF. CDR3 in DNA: TGTGCCAGCAGTTTTTACGGGGGTCTCAGCGAGCAGTACTTC.

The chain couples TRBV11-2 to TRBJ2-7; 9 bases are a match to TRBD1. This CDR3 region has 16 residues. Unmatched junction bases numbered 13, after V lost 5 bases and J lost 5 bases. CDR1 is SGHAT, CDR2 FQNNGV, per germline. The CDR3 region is CASSHRTGTGRHEQYF. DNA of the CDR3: TGTGCCAGCAGCCACAGAACCGGGACAGGGCGGCACGAGCAGTACTTC.

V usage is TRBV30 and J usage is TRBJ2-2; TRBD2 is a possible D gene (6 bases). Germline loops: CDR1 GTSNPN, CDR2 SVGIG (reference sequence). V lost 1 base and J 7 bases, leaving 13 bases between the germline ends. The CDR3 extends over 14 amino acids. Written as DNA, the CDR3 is TGTGCCTGGAGTGGGGACTCTCGGGGCGGGGAGCTGTTTTTT. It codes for CAWSGDSRGGELFF.

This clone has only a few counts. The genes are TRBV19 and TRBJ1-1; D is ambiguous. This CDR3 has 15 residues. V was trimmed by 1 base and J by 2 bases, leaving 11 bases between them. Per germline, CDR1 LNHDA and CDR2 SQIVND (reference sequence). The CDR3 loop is CASSIGASQNTEAFF. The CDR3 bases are TGTGCCAGTAGTATAGGAGCATCTCAAAACACTGAAGCTTTCTTT.